This TCR beta chain was obtained from a study of early T cells in non-severe SARS-CoV-2 infection. Study-wide results and caveats: Comparison of clonotypes with VDJdb favored anti-spike CD8 responses while missing private and CD4 specificities.

CDR3 size: 11 residues. Germline CDR1 DFQATT, CDR2 SNEGSKA (reference sequence). Deletions cut 5 bases from V and 5 bases from J, with 9 bases between. This clonotype was recorded many times. Its cognate antigen is unknown. TCRdb reanalysed the 5' RACE reads using MiXCR and keeps one entry per CDR3 protein. The top ten hold less than 14% of the sample, which has nearly 30,000 distinct CDR3 sequences, approximately 4.7% seen once. The TCR originated in an adult who was a healthcare worker with PCR-confirmed SARS-CoV-2 infection or an uninfected control (not recorded which). The chain joins TRBV20-1 to TRBJ1-1, with a tentative D call TRBD1 (6 bases). Sequencing input: whole blood. The CDR3 DNA sequence: TGCAGTGCTCCCGGGACAACTGAAGCTTTCTTT. This codes for CSAPGTTEAFF.